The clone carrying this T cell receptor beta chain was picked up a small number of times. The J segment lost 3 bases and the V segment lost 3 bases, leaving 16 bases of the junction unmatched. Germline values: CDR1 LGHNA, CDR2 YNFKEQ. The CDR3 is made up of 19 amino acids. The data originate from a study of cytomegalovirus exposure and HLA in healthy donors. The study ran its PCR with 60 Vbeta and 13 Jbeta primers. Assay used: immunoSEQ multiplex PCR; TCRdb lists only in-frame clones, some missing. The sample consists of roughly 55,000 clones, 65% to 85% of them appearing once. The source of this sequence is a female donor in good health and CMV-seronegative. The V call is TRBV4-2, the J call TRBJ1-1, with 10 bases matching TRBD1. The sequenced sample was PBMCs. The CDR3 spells CASSHTPRTGGGGDTEAFF. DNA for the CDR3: TGTGCCAGCAGCCACACGCCGAGGACAGGGGGAGGGGGGGACACTGAAGCTTTCTTT.